The clone carrying this TCR beta chain was detected once. Its antigen is unknown. A second PCR, run for roughly 7 to 11 cycles, used a sample-barcoded 5' primer plus a J-beta primer mix. TCRdb reprocessed the 5' RACE reads with MiXCR, giving one entry per CDR3 protein. The data hold over a million distinct CDR3 sequences, with around 59% observed a single time. The sample is drawn from a study of blood T cells in healthy people across ages. Study results and limitations: Among T cells, TCR beta diversity per million cells dropped roughly linearly as age rose.

V gave up 5 bases and J gave up 1 base, with 19 bases separating them. The germline V gene encodes CDR1 SNHLY and CDR2 FYNNEI. This CDR3 spans 17 amino acids. The rearrangement uses TRBV2 and TRBJ2-3; a weak D match, TRBD1 (7 bases). This TCR was recovered from a man aged 18 to 30 in good health. Sequenced input: blood. CDR3 coding DNA: TGTGCCAGCAGTTCAGGGGGGATCTCCTTTGGCACAGATACGCAGTATTTT. Translating gives CASSSGGISFGTDTQYF.